This T cell receptor (beta chain) was captured by sequencing in a study of cytomegalovirus exposure and HLA in healthy donors. The study, taken as a whole, reports: There were about 160 TCR beta chains listed as cytomegalovirus-associated. As a later analysis showed, several of the most significant clusters appeared to be linked to common viral pathogens.

The CDR3 runs to 15 residues. Germline V gene sequence: CDR1 MNHNY, CDR2 SVGAGI (reference sequence). Trimming removed 2 bases from V and 4 bases from J, with 13 bases in between. The PCR had 60 Vbeta and 13 Jbeta primers. Measured with immunoSEQ multiplex PCR; TCRdb has only the in-frame clones, and not every one. This table holds around 140,000 clones, approximately 82% found once. As concerns this clone: Its cognate antigen is unknown.

The TCR was taken from a woman between 40 and 55 years old in good health and CMV-seronegative. The chain joins TRBV6-6 to TRBJ2-3, with a tentative D call TRBD2 (6 bases). Sequenced input: PBMCs. CDR3 protein: CASSYLSSAADTQYF. The CDR3 DNA sequence: TGTGCCAGCAGTTACCTATCTAGCGCGGCAGATACGCAGTATTTT.